Below, 5 T cell receptor beta chains from the same sample are listed, as sequenced in a study of cytomegalovirus exposure and HLA in healthy donors. Use of 60 Vbeta and 13 Jbeta primers characterized the PCR. Sequencing was performed with immunoSEQ multiplex PCR; in TCRdb, only in-frame clones are kept and a portion is missing. The table shows roughly 130,000 clones, with about 76% occurring only once. Sequencing used PBMCs. Receptors were obtained from a man in his late teens or twenties in good health and CMV-seronegative.

V and J are TRBV18 and TRBJ1-5; 11 nucleotides agree with TRBD1. This CDR3 has 14 residues. CDR1 is KGHSH and CDR2 is LQKENI in the germline V gene. The V and J ends lost 3 bases and 7 bases, in that order; junction bases with no gene match: 2. The CDR3 DNA is TGTGCCAGCTCACCGGGACAGGGGGGACAGCCCCAGCATTTT. It codes for CASSPGQGGQPQHF.

The chain carries TRBV7-2 and TRBJ2-7, with no clear D. CDR3 length: 12 residues. Germline CDR1 and CDR2: SGHTA and FQGNSA. V lost 5 bases and J lost 3, with 8 bases in between. CDR3 region: CASSHNSYEQYF. The CDR3 DNA follows: TGTGCCAGCAGCCATAACAGCTACGAGCAGTACTTC.

The V and J genes are TRBV5-1 and TRBJ2-5, with D possibly being TRBD1 (6 bases). CDR3 length equals 14 residues. Trimming removed 4 bases at V and 1 base at J, with 11 bases between. In germline, CDR1 is SGHRS, CDR2 YFSETQ. The CDR3 loop is CASSEGQSQETQYF. The CDR3 DNA reads TGCGCCAGCAGCGAAGGACAGTCCCAAGAGACCCAGTACTTC.

The chain joins TRBV7-8 to TRBJ2-4; TRBD2 might be the D (5 bases). The CDR3 length is 16 residues. Deletions cut 2 bases from V and 2 bases from J, with 13 bases between. Germline V gene lookup returns CDR1 SGHVS and CDR2 FQNEAQ. The CDR3 coding sequence is TGTGCCAGCAGCTTAAAGGCTCGGGGATCCAAAAACATTCAGTACTTC. Its protein is CASSLKARGSKNIQYF.

The V call is TRBV27, the J call TRBJ2-5; D possibly corresponds to TRBD1 (5 bases). This CDR3 has 14 amino acids. Germline CDR1 MNHEY, CDR2 SMNVEV (reference sequence). Between the trimmed V and J ends, which lost 0 bases and 7 bases, there was a span of 12 bases. CDR3: CASSLSRQRGTQYF. The CDR3 DNA is TGTGCCAGCAGTTTATCTCGACAGCGAGGGACCCAGTACTTC.